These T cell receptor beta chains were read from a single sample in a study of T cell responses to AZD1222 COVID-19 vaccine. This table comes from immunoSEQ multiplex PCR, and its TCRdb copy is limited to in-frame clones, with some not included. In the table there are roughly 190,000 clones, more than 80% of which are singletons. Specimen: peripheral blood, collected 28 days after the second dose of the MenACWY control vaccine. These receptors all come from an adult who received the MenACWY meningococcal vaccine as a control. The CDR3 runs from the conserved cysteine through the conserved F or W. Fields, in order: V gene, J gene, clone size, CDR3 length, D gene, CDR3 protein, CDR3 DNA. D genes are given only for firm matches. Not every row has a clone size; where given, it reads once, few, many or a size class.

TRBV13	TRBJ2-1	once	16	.	CASSLHRSGSYNEQFF	TGTGCCAGCAGCTTGCATCGGTCTGGCTCCTACAATGAGCAGTTCTTC
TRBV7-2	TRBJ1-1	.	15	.	CASSAYRDWGTEAFF	TGTGCCAGCAGCGCCTACAGGGATTGGGGAACTGAAGCTTTCTTT
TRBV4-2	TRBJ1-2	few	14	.	CASSQDFSTYGYTF	TGTGCCAGCAGCCAAGATTTCTCAACTTATGGCTACACCTTC
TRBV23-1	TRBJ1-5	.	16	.	CASSQSSAGLSIKSHF	TGCGCCAGCAGTCAATCGTCCGCAGGGCTTTCAATCAAGAGTCATTTT
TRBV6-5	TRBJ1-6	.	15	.	CASGSKPGPGLFPHF	TGTGCCAGCGGATCCAAACCCGGTCCCGGCCTATTCCCCCACTTT
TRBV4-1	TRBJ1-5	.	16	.	CASSPVHGPSNQPQHF	TGCGCCAGCAGCCCCGTACATGGCCCTAGCAATCAGCCCCAGCATTTT
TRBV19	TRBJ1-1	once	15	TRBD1	CASSMDDREGTEAFF	TGTGCCAGTAGTATGGATGACAGGGAGGGCACTGAAGCTTTCTTT
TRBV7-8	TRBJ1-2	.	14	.	CASSLGRGGYGYTF	TGTGCCAGCAGCTTAGGCCGGGGGGGCTATGGCTACACCTTC
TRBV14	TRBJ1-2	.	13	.	CASSPLQGVGIHF	TGTGCCAGCAGCCCTCTCCAGGGAGTGGGCATTCACTTC
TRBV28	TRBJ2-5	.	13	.	CASSLSPAPTQYF	TGTGCCAGCAGTTTATCCCCGGCTCCGACCCAGTACTTC
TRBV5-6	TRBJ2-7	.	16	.	CASSFGLLSGGIEQYF	TGTGCCAGCAGCTTTGGTCTATTATCAGGAGGGATCGAGCAGTACTTC
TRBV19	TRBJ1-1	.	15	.	CASSAGVGLYTEAFF	TGTGCCAGTAGTGCCGGAGTAGGGTTGTACACTGAAGCTTTCTTT
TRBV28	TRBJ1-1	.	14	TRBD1	CASSPQTGDTEAFF	TGTGCCAGCAGTCCCCAGACAGGGGACACTGAAGCTTTCTTT
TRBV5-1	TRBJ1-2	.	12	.	CASSFRDYGYTF	TGCGCCAGCAGCTTCCGAGACTATGGCTACACCTTC
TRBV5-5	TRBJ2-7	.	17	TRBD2	CASSLAGVKRESYEQYF	TGTGCCAGCAGCTTGGCAGGGGTAAAGCGGGAGAGCTACGAGCAGTACTTC
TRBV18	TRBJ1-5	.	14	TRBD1	CASSPGQGNQPQHF	TGTGCCAGCTCACCGGGACAGGGGAATCAGCCCCAGCATTTT
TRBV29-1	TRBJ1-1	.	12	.	CSSQVSGAEAFF	TGCAGCTCACAGGTGTCCGGCGCTGAAGCTTTCTTT
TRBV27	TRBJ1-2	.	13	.	CASSLRLRDGYTF	TGTGCCAGCAGTTTGCGGCTCCGAGATGGCTACACCTTC
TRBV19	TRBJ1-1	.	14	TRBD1	CASSRNRGQVEAFF	TGTGCCAGTAGTCGGAACAGGGGGCAGGTTGAAGCTTTCTTT
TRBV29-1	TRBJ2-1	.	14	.	CSVISASESDEQFF	TGCAGCGTTATCTCGGCTAGTGAAAGCGATGAGCAGTTCTTC
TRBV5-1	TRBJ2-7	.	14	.	CASSPTGSSYEQYF	TGCGCCAGCAGCCCAACAGGGAGCTCCTACGAGCAGTACTTC
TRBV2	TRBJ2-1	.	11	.	CASSAGTQQFF	TGTGCCAGCAGCGCCGGGACCCAGCAGTTCTTC
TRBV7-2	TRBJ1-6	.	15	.	CASSLSGRGESPLHF	TGTGCCAGCAGCTTATCTGGCAGGGGAGAATCACCCCTCCACTTT
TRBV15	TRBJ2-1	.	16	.	CATSRDPVTGFNEQFF	TGTGCCACCAGCAGAGATCCGGTTACAGGGTTCAATGAGCAGTTCTTC
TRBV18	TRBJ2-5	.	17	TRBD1	CASSRTGAMVQQETQYF	TGTGCCAGCTCCCGGACAGGGGCGATGGTTCAACAAGAGACCCAGTACTTC
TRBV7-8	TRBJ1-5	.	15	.	CASSLPGTGNQPQHF	TGTGCCAGCAGCTTACCCGGGACGGGCAATCAGCCCCAGCATTTT
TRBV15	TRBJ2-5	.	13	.	CATTSINLETQYF	TGTGCCACCACCTCAATTAATTTAGAGACCCAGTACTTC
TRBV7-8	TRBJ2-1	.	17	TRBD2	CASSLWFSGSSYNEQFF	TGTGCCAGCAGCTTATGGTTCAGCGGGAGCTCCTACAATGAGCAGTTCTTC
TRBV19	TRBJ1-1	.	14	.	CASSMGPGNTEAFF	TGTGCCAGTAGTATGGGGCCAGGGAACACTGAAGCTTTCTTT
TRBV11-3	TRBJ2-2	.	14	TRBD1	CASSRQGAIGELFF	TGTGCCAGCAGCCGACAGGGGGCTATCGGGGAGCTGTTTTTT
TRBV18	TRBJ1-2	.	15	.	CASSPAPDGGNSYTF	TGTGCCAGCTCACCCGCCCCAGATGGGGGCAATAGCTACACCTTC
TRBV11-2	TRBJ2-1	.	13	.	CASSLGSATWLFF	TGTGCCAGCAGCTTAGGTAGCGCCACCTGGCTGTTCTTC
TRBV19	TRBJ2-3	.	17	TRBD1	CASSPKGTGVFSDTQYF	TGTGCCAGTAGCCCCAAGGGGACAGGGGTATTCTCGGATACGCAGTATTTT
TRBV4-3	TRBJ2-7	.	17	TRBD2	CASSQDSLTSGRDEQYF	TGCGCCAGCAGCCAAGATTCCCTGACTAGCGGGAGAGACGAGCAGTACTTC
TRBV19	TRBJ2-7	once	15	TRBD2	CASSIFAGDSYEQYF	TGTGCCAGTAGTATATTCGCGGGAGATAGCTACGAGCAGTACTTC
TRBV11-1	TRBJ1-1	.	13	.	CASSVTVNTEAFF	TGTGCCAGCAGCGTTACAGTGAACACTGAAGCTTTCTTT
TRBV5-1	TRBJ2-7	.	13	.	CASSPGNRDEQYF	TGCGCCAGCAGCCCAGGAAATCGAGACGAGCAGTACTTC
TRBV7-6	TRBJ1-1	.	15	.	CASSLGDRQNTEAFF	TGTGCCAGCAGCTTAGGTGACAGACAGAACACTGAAGCTTTCTTT
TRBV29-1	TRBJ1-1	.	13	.	CSVRLGPNTEAFF	TGCAGCGTCCGCTTGGGACCGAACACTGAAGCTTTCTTT
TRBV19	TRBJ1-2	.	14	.	CASSIRGGANGYTF	TGTGCCAGTAGTATTCGCGGGGGCGCTAATGGCTACACCTTC